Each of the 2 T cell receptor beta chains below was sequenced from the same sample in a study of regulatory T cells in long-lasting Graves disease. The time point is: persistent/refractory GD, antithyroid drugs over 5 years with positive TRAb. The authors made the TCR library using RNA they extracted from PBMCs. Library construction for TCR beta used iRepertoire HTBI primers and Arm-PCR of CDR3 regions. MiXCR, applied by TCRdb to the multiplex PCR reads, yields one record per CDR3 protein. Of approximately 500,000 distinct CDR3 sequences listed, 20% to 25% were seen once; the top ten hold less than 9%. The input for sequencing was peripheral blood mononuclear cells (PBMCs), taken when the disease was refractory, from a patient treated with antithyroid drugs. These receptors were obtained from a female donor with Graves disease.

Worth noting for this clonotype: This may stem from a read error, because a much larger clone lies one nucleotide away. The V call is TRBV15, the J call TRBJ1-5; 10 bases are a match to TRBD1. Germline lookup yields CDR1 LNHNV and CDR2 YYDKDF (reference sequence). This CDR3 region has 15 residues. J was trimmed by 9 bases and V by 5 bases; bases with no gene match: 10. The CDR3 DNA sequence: TGTGCCACCAGCGCAGACCGGACAGGGGGTCGGCCCCAGCATTTT. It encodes CATSADRTGGRPQHF.

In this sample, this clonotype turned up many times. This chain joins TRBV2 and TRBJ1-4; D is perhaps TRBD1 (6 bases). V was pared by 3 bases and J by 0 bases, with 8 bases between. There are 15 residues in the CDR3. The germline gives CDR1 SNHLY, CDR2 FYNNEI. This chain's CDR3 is CASSDRTATNEKLFF. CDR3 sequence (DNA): TGTGCCAGCAGTGACCGGACAGCAACTAATGAAAAACTGTTTTTT.